The clone carrying this T cell receptor beta chain came up a few times. The data stem from a study of beta chain features in type 1 diabetes. Since all of the isolated RNA was reverse transcribed, expressed TCRB transcripts were what got sequenced. Roughly 3.6 million reads per sample on average were obtained from naive, central memory and regulatory T cell samples. The method was immunoSEQ multiplex PCR; TCRdb's version includes in-frame clones alone and lacks a portion of them. The sample contains 400,000 to 550,000 clones, about an eighth of which appear only once. CDR1 and CDR2 (germline): SEHNR, FQNEAQ (reference sequence). The CDR3 totals 14 residues. Between the trimmed V and J ends, which lost 8 bases and 2 bases, there was a span of 13 bases.

Sequenced: naive CD4+ T cells from blood. This TCR derives from a woman under 30 in good health. The chain has TRBV7-9 and TRBJ1-5, with TRBD1 as a possible D gene (6 bases). The CDR3 DNA reads as TGTGCCAGCCAGGACAGAACGGGCAATCAGCCCCAGCATTTT. Its protein is CASQDRTGNQPQHF.